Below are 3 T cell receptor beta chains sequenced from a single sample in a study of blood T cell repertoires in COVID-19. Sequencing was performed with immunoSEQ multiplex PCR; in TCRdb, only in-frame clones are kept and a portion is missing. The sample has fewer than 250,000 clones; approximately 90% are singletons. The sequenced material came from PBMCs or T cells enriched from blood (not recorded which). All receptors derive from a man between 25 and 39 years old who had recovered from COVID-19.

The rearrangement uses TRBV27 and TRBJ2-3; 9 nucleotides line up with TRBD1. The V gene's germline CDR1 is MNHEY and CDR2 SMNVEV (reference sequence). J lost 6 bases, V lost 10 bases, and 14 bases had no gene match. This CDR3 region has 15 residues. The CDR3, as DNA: TGTGCCACCTCCGCAGCTGGACAGGGGTGGGATACGCAGTATTTT. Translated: CATSAAGQGWDTQYF.

CDR3 loop: CASRPAGTKYGYTF. The CDR3 DNA follows: TGTGCCAGCAGACCTGCCGGGACAAAATATGGCTACACCTTC. V is TRBV28 and J is TRBJ1-2; a weak D match, TRBD1 (6 bases). The germline CDR1 and CDR2 sequences are MDHEN and SYDVKM. This CDR3 is built from 14 residues. Between the trimmed V and J ends, which lost 6 bases and 5 bases, there was a span of 16 bases.

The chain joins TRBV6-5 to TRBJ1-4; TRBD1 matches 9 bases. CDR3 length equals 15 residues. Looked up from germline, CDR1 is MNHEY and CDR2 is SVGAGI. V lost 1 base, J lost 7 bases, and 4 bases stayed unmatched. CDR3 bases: TGTGCCAGCAGTTACTTGACAGGGGGTCGTGAAAAACTGTTTTTT. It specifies CASSYLTGGREKLFF.